This T cell receptor beta chain was captured by sequencing in a study of blood T cell repertoires in COVID-19. Sequencing was performed with immunoSEQ multiplex PCR; in TCRdb, only in-frame clones are kept and a portion is missing. The sample holds under 300,000 clones, about 83% seen once. The V gene's germline CDR1 is SGHTA and CDR2 FQGTGA. The CDR3 is 15 residues long. V dropped 5 bases and J dropped 6; count of bases not matched to a gene: 10. The source is a man older than 75 with acute or convalescent COVID-19. Sequences were obtained from peripheral blood. The chain employs TRBV7-3 and TRBJ2-7; 10 bases are a match to TRBD2. The CDR3: CASSPPKREGGEQYF. CDR3 sequence (DNA): TGTGCCAGCAGCCCACCAAAGCGGGAGGGGGGCGAGCAGTACTTC.